This T cell receptor (beta chain) originates from a study of control samples from healthy donors and cancer patients. V gave up 6 bases and J gave up 0 bases, with 12 bases separating them. From germline, CDR1 is MRHNA and CDR2 SNTAGT. This CDR3 is built from 15 residues. Clones were read by immunoSEQ multiplex PCR, and TCRdb kept only the in-frame ones, dropping some. The sample yields under 20,000 clones, around four fifths seen once. This clonotype was sampled from a woman in her seventies with lung cancer. The J gene is TRBJ2-1, the V gene TRBV6-4; the D is unclear. Sample: PBMCs. For the CDR3, the DNA is TGTGCCAGCAGCCGGACGGAGAGCTCCTACAATGAGCAGTTCTTC. Protein: CASSRTESSYNEQFF.